This is a list of T cell receptor beta chains from one sample in a study of radiotherapy plus CTLA-4 blockade in lung cancer. Repertoires were generated with immunoSEQ multiplex PCR, while TCRdb's copy carries only in-frame clones and drops some. The table lists about 64,000 clones, 72% of them singletons. The sequencing here drew on peripheral blood, taken from a patient treated with radiotherapy plus ipilimumab. The source of these receptors is a human donor with non-small cell lung cancer whose response to radiotherapy plus ipilimumab could not be evaluated. Both conserved end residues are part of each CDR3. Each record gives: J gene, V gene, D gene, clone size, CDR3 DNA, CDR3 protein. A D gene is named only where the DNA matches it firmly. Part of the rows lack a size; the others show once, few, many or a class for expanded clones.

>TRBJ2-5|TRBV27|TRBD2|NA
TGTGCCAGCAGATTTCGGGGGGGGCCTCGAGAGACCCAGTACTTC
CASRFRGGPRETQYF
>TRBJ2-7|TRBV7-8|NA|NA
TGTGCCAGCAGCAATCCGACAGTCTACGAGCAGTACTTC
CASSNPTVYEQYF
>TRBJ1-5|TRBV6-1|NA|NA
TGTGCCAGCAGTGAACCCGGGTACAATCAGCCCCAGCATTTT
CASSEPGYNQPQHF
>TRBJ2-1|TRBV5-1|TRBD2|once
TGCGCCAGCAGCTTGGCCTCTAGCGGGGGGGCCAATGAGCAGTTCTTC
CASSLASSGGANEQFF
>TRBJ1-3|TRBV6-5|TRBD1|NA
TGTGCCAGCAGTACCACAGGGGACTCTGGAAACACCATATATTTT
CASSTTGDSGNTIYF
>TRBJ2-3|TRBV27|NA|NA
TGTGCCAGCAGTTTAATTGGGGGGGCCGTAACAGATACGCAGTATTTT
CASSLIGGAVTDTQYF
>TRBJ1-1|TRBV18|NA|once
TGTGCCAGCTCCGTCCGGACAGTGAACACTGAAGCTTTCTTT
CASSVRTVNTEAFF
>TRBJ2-7|TRBV10-3|NA|NA
TGTGCCATCAGTGAGTCGGGAGACTACGAGCAGTACTTC
CAISESGDYEQYF
>TRBJ1-3|TRBV6-1|NA|NA
TGTGCCAGCAGTCTAGAGGCTGCCACCATATATTTT
CASSLEAATIYF
>TRBJ2-2|TRBV7-9|NA|NA
TGTGCCAGCAGCCTAGGAGACACCGGGGAGCTGTTTTTT
CASSLGDTGELFF
>TRBJ2-7|TRBV7-3|TRBD2|NA
TGTGCCAGCAGCTTAAAGGCGGGGAGGGACTACGAGCAGTACTTC
CASSLKAGRDYEQYF
>TRBJ2-7|TRBV7-7|TRBD1|NA
TGTGCCAGCAGCTTAAGGACAGGGAGCTCCTACGAGCAGTACTTC
CASSLRTGSSYEQYF
>TRBJ1-2|TRBV6-6|TRBD1|NA
TGTGCCAGCAGCCGGGGGACAGGGAACTATGGCTACACCTTC
CASSRGTGNYGYTF
>TRBJ2-7|TRBV4-1|TRBD2|NA
TGCGCCAGCAGCCCTAGAACGGGTAGCGGGATATACGAGCAGTACTTC
CASSPRTGSGIYEQYF
>TRBJ1-2|TRBV4-3|TRBD1|NA
TGCGCCAGCAGCCCCCTCCCCGCCGTCGACGGGGACAGCCGTCCCCACACCTTC
CASSPLPAVDGDSRPHTF
>TRBJ1-2|TRBV5-8|TRBD1|once
TGTGCCAGCAGCCGGACAGGGGGAGTGTATGGCTACACCTTC
CASSRTGGVYGYTF
>TRBJ1-2|TRBV5-4|TRBD1|NA
TGTGCCAGCAGCGAGGGGACAGACACCTATGGCTACACCTTC
CASSEGTDTYGYTF
>TRBJ2-6|TRBV4-1|NA|NA
TGCGCCAGCAGCCAATCTTCGGGATTGGGGGGCTCTGGGGCCAACGTCCTGACTTTC
CASSQSSGLGGSGANVLTF
>TRBJ1-1|TRBV19|NA|few
TGTGCCAGTAGTATCGGGAACACTGAAGCTTTCTTT
CASSIGNTEAFF
>TRBJ2-7|TRBV6-5|TRBD1|once
TGTGCCAGCAGTTCTACCGGGACAGCCCTTTACGAGCAGTACTTC
CASSSTGTALYEQYF
>TRBJ2-2|TRBV7-2|TRBD2|NA
TGTGCCAGCAGCTTAGTAGCGGGTTCGAACACCGGGGAGCTGTTTTTT
CASSLVAGSNTGELFF
>TRBJ2-7|TRBV19|NA|NA
TGTGCCAGTAGTCAACTACAATATTCATCCTGGGACGAGCAGTACTTC
CASSQLQYSSWDEQYF
>TRBJ2-5|TRBV20-1|NA|once
TGCAGTGCTCTTTACCAAGAGACCCAGTACTTC
CSALYQETQYF
>TRBJ1-1|TRBV27|NA|NA
TGTGCCAGCAGTTTATCCAGGGGATATACAGCTTTCTTT
CASSLSRGYTAFF
>TRBJ1-4|TRBV18|TRBD1|NA
TGTGCCAGCTCACCGACAGGGCTTCCCTCTAATGAAAAACTGTTTTTT
CASSPTGLPSNEKLFF
>TRBJ2-2|TRBV7-9|TRBD1|few
TGTGCCAGCAGTTCAACCGGGACAGGGAAAACCGGGGAGCTGTTTTTT
CASSSTGTGKTGELFF
>TRBJ1-2|TRBV29-1|TRBD1|NA
TGCAGCGCGGGACAGGGCGACTATGGCTACACCTTC
CSAGQGDYGYTF
>TRBJ1-5|TRBV7-2|NA|few
TGTGCCAGCAGTTCCGTCGGTCAGCCCCAGCATTTT
CASSSVGQPQHF
>TRBJ2-1|TRBV6-1|NA|NA
TGTGCCAGCAGCCCCCCAGGTGAGCAGTTCTTC
CASSPPGEQFF
>TRBJ2-7|TRBV4-1|TRBD2|NA
TGCGCCAGCAGCCATACTAGCGGGGGGCGGTACGAGCAGTACTTC
CASSHTSGGRYEQYF
>TRBJ1-5|TRBV30|NA|NA
TGTGCCTGGAGTGTAAGCGAGATTCCTAATCAGCCCCAGCATTTT
CAWSVSEIPNQPQHF
>TRBJ2-5|TRBV5-4|NA|NA
TGTGCCAGCAGCCGGGGGGACAGGTGGGAAGAGACCCAGTACTTC
CASSRGDRWEETQYF
>TRBJ1-1|TRBV30|NA|NA
TGTGCCTGGAGCCCCCCATTGAACACTGAAGCTTTCTTT
CAWSPPLNTEAFF
>TRBJ1-5|TRBV6-1|TRBD1|NA
TGTGCCAGCAGCCTGACAGGGGGCAGACAGCCCCAGCATTTT
CASSLTGGRQPQHF
>TRBJ1-2|TRBV28|TRBD1|NA
TGTGCCAGCAGTTCATCAGCTGGGGACAGGGGTGGAGGCTACACCTTC
CASSSSAGDRGGGYTF
>TRBJ2-7|TRBV30|NA|NA
TGTTATCCGGGTTTATCAGTGGGCGAGCAGTACTTC
CYPGLSVGEQYF
>TRBJ2-3|TRBV5-1|TRBD2|NA
TGCGCCAGCAGCGAGGGACTAATTTCAGATACGCAGTATTTT
CASSEGLISDTQYF